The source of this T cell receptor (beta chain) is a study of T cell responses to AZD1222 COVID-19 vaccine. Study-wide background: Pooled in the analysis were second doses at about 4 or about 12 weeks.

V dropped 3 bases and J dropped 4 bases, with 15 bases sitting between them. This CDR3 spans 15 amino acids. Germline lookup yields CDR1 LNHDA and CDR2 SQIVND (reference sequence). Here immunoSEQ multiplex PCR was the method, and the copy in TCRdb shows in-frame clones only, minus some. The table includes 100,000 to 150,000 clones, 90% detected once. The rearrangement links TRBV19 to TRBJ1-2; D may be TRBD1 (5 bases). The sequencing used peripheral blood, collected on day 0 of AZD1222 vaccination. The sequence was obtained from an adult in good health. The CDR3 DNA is TGTGCCAGTAGTATCGGTCTAGGGGTTGGCTATGGCTACACCTTC. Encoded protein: CASSIGLGVGYGYTF.